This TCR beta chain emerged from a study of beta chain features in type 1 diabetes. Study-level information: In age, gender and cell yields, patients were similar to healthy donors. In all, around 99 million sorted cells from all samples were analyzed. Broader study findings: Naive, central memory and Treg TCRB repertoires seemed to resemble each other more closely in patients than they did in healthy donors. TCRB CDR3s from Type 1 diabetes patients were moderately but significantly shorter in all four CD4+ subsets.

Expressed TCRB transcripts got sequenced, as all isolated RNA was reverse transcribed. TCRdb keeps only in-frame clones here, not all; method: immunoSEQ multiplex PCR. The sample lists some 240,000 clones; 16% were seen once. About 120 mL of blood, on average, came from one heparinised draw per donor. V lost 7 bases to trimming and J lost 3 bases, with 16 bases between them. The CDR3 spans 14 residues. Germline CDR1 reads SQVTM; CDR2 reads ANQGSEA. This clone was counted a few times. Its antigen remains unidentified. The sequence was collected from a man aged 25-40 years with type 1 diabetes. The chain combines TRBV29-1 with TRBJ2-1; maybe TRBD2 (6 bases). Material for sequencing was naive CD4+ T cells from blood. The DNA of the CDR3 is TGCAGCGCTTGGGACCGGGGAGGCTACAATGAGCAGTTCTTC. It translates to CSAWDRGGYNEQFF.